A single sample gave rise to the 22 T cell receptor beta chains below, sequenced in a study of OX40 agonist ivuxolimab in advanced cancers. This table comes from immunoSEQ multiplex PCR, and its TCRdb copy is limited to in-frame clones, with some not included. In the table there are tens of thousands of clones, more than 75% of which are singletons. Sequenced here: CD4+ or CD8+ T cells sorted from blood, sampled in a trial of the OX40 agonist ivuxolimab. All receptors derive from an adult with an advanced solid tumor such as melanoma, head and neck, liver or kidney cancer.

The V call is TRBV6-5, the J call TRBJ2-1; perhaps TRBD2 as D (5 bases). CDR1 is MNHEY, CDR2 SVGAGI, per germline. CDR3 length equals 13 residues. V shed 7 bases and J shed 7 bases, with 14 bases lying between them. The CDR3 region is CASTEGFLNEQFF. In DNA, the CDR3 is TGTGCCAGCACCGAGGGTTTCTTAAATGAGCAGTTCTTC.

V is TRBV7-9 and J is TRBJ1-5, with 8 bases lining up with TRBD1. V lost 1 base, J lost 6 bases, and 5 bases stayed unmatched. This CDR3 has 15 amino acids. Germline-derived CDR1 and CDR2 are SEHNR and FQNEAQ (reference sequence). CDR3 sequence: CASSLETGVGQPQHF. CDR3 bases: TGTGCCAGCAGCTTAGAGACAGGGGTAGGTCAGCCCCAGCATTTT.

This rearrangement joins TRBV7-9 to TRBJ2-3; D call uncertain. The CDR3 has 12 residues. The V gene lost 5 bases and the J gene lost 2 bases, with 5 bases spanning the gap. Germline V gives CDR1 SEHNR, CDR2 FQNEAQ (reference sequence). The CDR3 region has the DNA TGTGCCAGCAGCCCCATCACAGATACGCAGTATTTT. It is translated as CASSPITDTQYF.

The chain uses TRBV11-2 and TRBJ2-5; TRBD2 might be the D (6 bases). Between the trimmed V and J ends, which lost 2 bases and 2 bases, there was a span of 24 bases. Germline CDR1 SGHAT, CDR2 FQNNGV. The CDR3 covers 19 residues. This CDR3 reads CASSLFGWTGGMAQETQYF. In nucleotides, the CDR3 is TGTGCCAGCAGCTTATTCGGCTGGACTGGAGGGATGGCTCAAGAGACCCAGTACTTC. Supplemented by reference TRBV11-2 and TRBJ2-5, the full variable domain reads EAGVAQSPRYKIIEKRQSVAFWCNPISGHATLYWYQQILGQGPKLLIQFQNNGVVDDSQLPKDRFSAERLKGVDSTLKIQPAKLEDSAVYLCASSLFGWTGGMAQETQYFGPGTRLLVL.

The chain uses TRBV9 and TRBJ1-2; possibly TRBD1 for D (5 bases). This CDR3 comprises 16 residues. Deletions cut 0 bases from V and 4 bases from J, with 16 bases between. The germline V gene has CDR1 SGDLS and CDR2 YYNGEE. The CDR3 loop is CASSVGGGDGLYGYTF. CDR3 in DNA: TGTGCCAGCAGCGTAGGCGGGGGGGACGGCCTCTATGGCTACACCTTC.

The rearrangement joins TRBV2 to TRBJ2-7, with 12 bases fitting TRBD2. The germline V gene encodes CDR1 SNHLY and CDR2 FYNNEI. The CDR3 extends over 14 amino acids. The ends lost 4 bases at V and 3 bases at J; junction bases unmatched: 1. CDR3 bases: TGTGCCAGCAGTGGGACTAGCGGGAACTACGAGCAGTACTTC. Its protein is CASSGTSGNYEQYF.

The chain has TRBV2 and TRBJ2-5, with a tentative D call TRBD2 (7 bases). Germline CDR1 SNHLY, CDR2 FYNNEI. Trimming shortened V by 8 bases and J by 1 base, and 14 bases separated the two germline ends. The CDR3 is 14 amino acids. The DNA for the CDR3 is TGTGCCAGCTCAGGCGGGGGCCTCCAAGAGACCCAGTACTTC. The encoded protein is CASSGGGLQETQYF. The full variable domain, its missing parts supplied by reference TRBV2 and TRBJ2-5, is EPEVTQTPSHQVTQMGQEVILRCVPISNHLYFYWYRQILGQKVEFLVSFYNNEISEKSEIFDDQFSVERPDGSNFTLKIRSTKLEDSAMYFCASSGGGLQETQYFGPGTRLLVL.

The chain uses TRBV13 and TRBJ2-7; 14 bases fit TRBD2. Per the germline V gene, CDR1 is PRHDT and CDR2 is FYEKMQ (reference sequence). The CDR3 consists of 17 residues. The ends lost 3 bases at V and 0 bases at J; junction bases unmatched: 4. CDR3 amino acids: CASSFWTSGGSSYEQYV. CDR3 coding DNA: TGTGCCAGCAGCTTTTGGACTAGCGGGGGGAGCTCCTACGAGCAGTACGTC.

The gene calls are TRBV7-2 and TRBJ2-7; D is unresolved. The germline gives CDR1 SGHTA, CDR2 FQGNSA. V was cut by 1 base and J by 5 bases, with 9 bases left in between. The CDR3 loop spans 13 amino acids. The DNA of the CDR3 is TGTGCCAGCAGCTTAGGGGGATTTAACGAGCAGTACTTC. This translates into CASSLGGFNEQYF.

This rearrangement joins TRBV27 to TRBJ2-5; D assignment may be TRBD1 or TRBD2 (6 bases each). Germline CDR1 reads MNHEY; CDR2 reads SMNVEV (reference sequence). Trimming removed 6 bases at V and 5 bases at J, with 19 bases between. The CDR3 has 15 amino acids. As DNA, the CDR3 is TGTGCCAGCAGCATAATTGGGGGGCTGGTGGAGACCCAGTACTTC. Encoded protein: CASSIIGGLVETQYF.

The chain uses TRBV11-2 and TRBJ2-7, with D possibly TRBD1 on 6 matching bases. V was cut by 3 bases and J by 5 bases, with 11 bases left in between. In germline, CDR1 is SGHAT, CDR2 FQNNGV. CDR3 size: 13 residues. CDR3: CASSFLQGDEQYF. The CDR3 nucleotides are TGTGCCAGCAGCTTTCTACAGGGAGACGAGCAGTACTTC.

V usage is TRBV7-8 and J usage is TRBJ1-5; tentatively, D is TRBD1 (6 bases). V dropped 2 bases and J dropped 5 bases, with 16 bases sitting between them. Germline lookup yields CDR1 SGHVS and CDR2 FQNEAQ. The CDR3 runs to 16 residues. Written as DNA, the CDR3 is TGTGCCAGCAGCTTATATGAACAGGGTGGGGATCAGCCCCAGCATTTT. Protein product: CASSLYEQGGDQPQHF.

V is TRBV7-9 and J is TRBJ1-2; TRBD1 is a possible D gene (6 bases). Per the germline V gene, CDR1 is SEHNR and CDR2 is FQNEAQ (reference sequence). V was trimmed by 6 bases and J by 10 bases, leaving 18 bases between them. CDR3 length: 13 residues. The CDR3 coding sequence is TGTGCCAGCAGTCACGACATAACGGGGGCCTACACCTTC. This sequence encodes CASSHDITGAYTF.

The rearrangement links TRBV9 to TRBJ1-2; a weak D match, TRBD1 (6 bases). Trimming removed 4 bases at V and 3 bases at J, with 16 bases between. The CDR3 consists of 15 residues. Germline V gene data show CDR1 as SGDLS and CDR2 as YYNGEE. The CDR3: CASSLSRGGDYGYTF. The DNA for the CDR3 is TGTGCCAGCAGCCTCTCGCGGGGGGGCGACTATGGCTACACCTTC.

The chain uses TRBV13 and TRBJ2-5; 7 nucleotides line up with TRBD2. Germline CDR1 PRHDT, CDR2 FYEKMQ (reference sequence). The CDR3 is made up of 16 amino acids. The V segment lost 1 base and the J segment 5 bases; nucleotides outside the gene matches: 10. The CDR3 sequence is CASSLDGEGFRETQYF. CDR3 DNA: TGTGCCAGCAGCTTAGACGGGGAGGGTTTCCGGGAGACCCAGTACTTC.

The chain recombines TRBV9 with TRBJ2-3, with a tentative D call TRBD1 (5 bases). Germline values: CDR1 SGDLS, CDR2 YYNGEE. CDR3 length: 15 amino acids. The germline V and J ends were trimmed by 3 bases and 0 bases, with 11 bases remaining between them. The CDR3 sequence is CASSERQRSTDTQYF. As DNA, the CDR3 is TGTGCCAGCAGCGAGCGACAGAGAAGCACAGATACGCAGTATTTT.

This clone was recorded only once. The J gene is TRBJ2-7, the V gene TRBV2; no clear D gene. CDR1 is SNHLY and CDR2 is FYNNEI in the germline V gene. The CDR3 has 10 residues. With 4 bases removed from V and 6 bases from J, the gap between germline ends came to 4 bases. CDR3 DNA sequence: TGTGCCAGCAGTGGCTTCGAGCAGTACGTC. Translated: CASSGFEQYV.

This chain joins TRBV11-2 and TRBJ1-3; unclear D gene. The germline V and J ends were trimmed by 0 bases and 3 bases, with 0 bases remaining between them. The CDR3 loop spans 12 amino acids. The V gene's germline CDR1 is SGHAT and CDR2 FQNNGV. DNA of the CDR3: TGTGCCAGCAGCTTAGATGGAAACACCATATATTTT. It translates to CASSLDGNTIYF.

The chain recombines TRBV5-1 with TRBJ1-2; maybe TRBD1 (5 bases). CDR1 is SGHRS and CDR2 is YFSETQ in the germline V gene. Trimming stripped 5 bases from V and 7 bases from J, with 15 bases between. The CDR3 is 13 amino acids. The CDR3 DNA is TGCGCCAGCAGGGACCCGGGGCCCCTTGGCTACACCTTC. It yields the protein CASRDPGPLGYTF.

The chain recombines TRBV6-1 with TRBJ2-7; D is undetermined. In germline, CDR1 is MNHNS, CDR2 SASEGT. Trimming pared 7 bases from V and 3 bases from J, leaving 1 base between. The CDR3 length is 9 residues. The DNA of the CDR3 is TGTGCCAGCAACTACGAGCAGTACTTC. Amino acid sequence: CASNYEQYF.

The V gene is TRBV7-2, the J gene TRBJ1-5; D perhaps matches TRBD1 (6 bases). CDR3 length: 14 amino acids. The germline V gene has CDR1 SGHTA and CDR2 FQGNSA. Trimming took off 5 bases at V and 6 bases at J, with 14 bases between the two ends. The CDR3 DNA sequence: TGTGCCAGCAGCCAAAACGGGGGCGTTCAGCCCCAGCATTTT. Translation: CASSQNGGVQPQHF.

V gene TRBV7-2 combines with J gene TRBJ2-3; D is possibly TRBD2 (6 bases). Trimming pared 7 bases from V and 4 bases from J, leaving 9 bases between. Per the germline V gene, CDR1 is SGHTA and CDR2 is FQGNSA. The CDR3 runs to 12 residues. The CDR3 loop reads CASTSEADTQYF. CDR3 bases: TGTGCCAGCACTAGCGAAGCAGATACGCAGTATTTT.